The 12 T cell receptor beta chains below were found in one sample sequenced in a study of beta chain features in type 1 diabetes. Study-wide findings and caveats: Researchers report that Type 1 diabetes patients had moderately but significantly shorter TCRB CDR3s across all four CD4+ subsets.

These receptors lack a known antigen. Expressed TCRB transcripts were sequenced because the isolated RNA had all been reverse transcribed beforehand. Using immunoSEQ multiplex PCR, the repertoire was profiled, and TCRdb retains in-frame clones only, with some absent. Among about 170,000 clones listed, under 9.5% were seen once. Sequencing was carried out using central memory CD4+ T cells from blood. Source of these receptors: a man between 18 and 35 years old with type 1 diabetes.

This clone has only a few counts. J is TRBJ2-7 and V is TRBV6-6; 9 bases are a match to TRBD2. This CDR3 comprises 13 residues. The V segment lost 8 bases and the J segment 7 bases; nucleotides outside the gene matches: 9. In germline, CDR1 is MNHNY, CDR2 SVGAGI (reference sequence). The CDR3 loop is CASEAGGMEEQYF. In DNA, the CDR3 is TGTGCCAGCGAAGCGGGAGGAATGGAAGAGCAGTACTTC.

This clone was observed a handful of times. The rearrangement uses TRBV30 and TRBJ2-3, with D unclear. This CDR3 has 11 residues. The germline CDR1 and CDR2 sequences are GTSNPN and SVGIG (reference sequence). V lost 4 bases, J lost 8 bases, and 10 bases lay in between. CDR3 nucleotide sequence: TGTGCCTGGACGAAAGCTCTTACGCAGTATTTT. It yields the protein CAWTKALTQYF.

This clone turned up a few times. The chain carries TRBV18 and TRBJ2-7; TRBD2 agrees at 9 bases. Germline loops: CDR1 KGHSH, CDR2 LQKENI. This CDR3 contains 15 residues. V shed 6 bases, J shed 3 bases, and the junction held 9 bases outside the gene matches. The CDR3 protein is CASSHPSSGDYEQYF. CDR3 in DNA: TGTGCCAGCTCCCACCCGTCTAGCGGGGACTACGAGCAGTACTTC. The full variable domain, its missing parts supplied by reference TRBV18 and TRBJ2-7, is NAGVMQNPRHLVRRRGQEARLRCSPMKGHSHVYWYRQLPEEGLKFMVYLQKENIIDESGMPKERFSAEFPKEGPSILRIQQVVRGDSAAYFCASSHPSSGDYEQYFGPGTRLTVT.

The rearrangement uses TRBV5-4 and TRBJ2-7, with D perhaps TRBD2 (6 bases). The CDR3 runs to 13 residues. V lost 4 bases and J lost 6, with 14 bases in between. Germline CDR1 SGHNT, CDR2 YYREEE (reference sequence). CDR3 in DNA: TGTGCCAGCAGCGGGGTATTGGGGGGCGAGCAGTACTTC. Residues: CASSGVLGGEQYF. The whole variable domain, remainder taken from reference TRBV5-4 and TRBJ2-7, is ETGVTQSPTHLIKTRGQQVTLRCSSQSGHNTVSWYQQALGQGPQFIFQYYREEENGRGNFPPRFSGLQFPNYSSELNVNALELDDSALYLCASSGVLGGEQYFGPGTRLTVT.

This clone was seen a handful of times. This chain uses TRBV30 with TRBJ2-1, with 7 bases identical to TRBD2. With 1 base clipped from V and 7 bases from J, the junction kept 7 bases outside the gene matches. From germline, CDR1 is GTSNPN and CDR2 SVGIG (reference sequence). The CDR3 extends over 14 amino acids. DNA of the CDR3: TGTGCCTGGAGTGGCGGGAGATTAAAGAATGAGCAGTTCTTC. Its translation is CAWSGGRLKNEQFF.

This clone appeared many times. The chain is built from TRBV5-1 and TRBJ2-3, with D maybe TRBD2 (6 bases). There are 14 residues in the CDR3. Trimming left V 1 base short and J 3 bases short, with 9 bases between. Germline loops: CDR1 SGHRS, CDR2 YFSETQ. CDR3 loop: CASSLTAGTDTQYF. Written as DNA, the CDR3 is TGCGCCAGCAGCTTGACGGCGGGAACAGATACGCAGTATTTT.

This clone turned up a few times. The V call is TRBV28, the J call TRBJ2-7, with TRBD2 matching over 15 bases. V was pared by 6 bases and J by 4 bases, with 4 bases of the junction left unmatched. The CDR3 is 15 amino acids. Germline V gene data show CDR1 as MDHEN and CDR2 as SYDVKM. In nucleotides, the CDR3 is TGTGCCAGCAGCTCCGGGACTAGCGGGAGGTACGAGCAGTACTTC. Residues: CASSSGTSGRYEQYF.

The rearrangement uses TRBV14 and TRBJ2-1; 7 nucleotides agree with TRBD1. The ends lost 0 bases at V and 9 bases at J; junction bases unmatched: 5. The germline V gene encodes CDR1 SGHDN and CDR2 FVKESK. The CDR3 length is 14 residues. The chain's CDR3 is CASSQEARDSEQFF. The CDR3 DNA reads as TGTGCCAGCAGCCAAGAGGCCCGGGACAGTGAGCAGTTCTTC.

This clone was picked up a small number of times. The CDR3 loop reads CASSSEQRDTQYF. For the CDR3, the DNA is TGTGCCAGCAGTTCGGAGCAGCGAGATACGCAGTATTTT. The chain couples TRBV27 to TRBJ2-3; D is unclear. Germline-derived CDR1 and CDR2 are MNHEY and SMNVEV (reference sequence). The length of the CDR3 is 13 residues. V lost 4 bases and J 5 bases, leaving 10 bases between the germline ends.

As DNA, the CDR3 is TGTGCCAGCAGTGACCCCGGGGGGGCCGATACGCAGTATTTT. Translated: CASSDPGGADTQYF. The chain has TRBV25-1 and TRBJ2-3; 8 positions agree with TRBD2. The V gene's germline CDR1 is MGHDK and CDR2 SYGVNS. The J segment lost 6 bases and the V segment lost 3 bases, leaving 5 bases of the junction unmatched. The CDR3 runs 14 residues.

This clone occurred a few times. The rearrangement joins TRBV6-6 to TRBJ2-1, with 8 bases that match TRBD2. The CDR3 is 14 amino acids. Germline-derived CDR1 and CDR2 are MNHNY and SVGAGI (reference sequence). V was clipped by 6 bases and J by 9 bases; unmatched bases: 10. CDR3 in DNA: TGTGCCAGCAGGACAAGCGGGAGAAGCGGTGAGCAGTTCTTC. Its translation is CASRTSGRSGEQFF.

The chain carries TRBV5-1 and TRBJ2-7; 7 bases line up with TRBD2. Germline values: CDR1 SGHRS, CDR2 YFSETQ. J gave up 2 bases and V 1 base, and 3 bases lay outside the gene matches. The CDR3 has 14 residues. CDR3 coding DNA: TGCGCCAGCAGCTTGTGGGGGGGTCCCTACGAGCAGTACTTC. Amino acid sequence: CASSLWGGPYEQYF.